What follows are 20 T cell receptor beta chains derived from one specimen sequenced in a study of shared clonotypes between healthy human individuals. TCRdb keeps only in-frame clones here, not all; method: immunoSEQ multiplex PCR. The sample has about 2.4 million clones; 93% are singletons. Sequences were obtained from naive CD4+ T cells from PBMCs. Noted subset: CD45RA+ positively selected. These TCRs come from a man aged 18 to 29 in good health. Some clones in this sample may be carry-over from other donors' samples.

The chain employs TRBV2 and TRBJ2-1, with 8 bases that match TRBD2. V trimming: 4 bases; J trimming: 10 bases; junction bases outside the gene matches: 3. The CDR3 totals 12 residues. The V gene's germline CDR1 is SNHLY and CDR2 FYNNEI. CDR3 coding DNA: TGTGCCAGCAGTGCGTCGGGGGGGGAGCAGTTCTTC. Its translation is CASSASGGEQFF.

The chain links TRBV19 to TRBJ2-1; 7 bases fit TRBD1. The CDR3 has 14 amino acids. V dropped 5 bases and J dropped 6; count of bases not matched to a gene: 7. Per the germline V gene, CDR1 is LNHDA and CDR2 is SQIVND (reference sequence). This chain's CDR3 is CASSLKTGRNEQFF. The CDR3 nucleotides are TGTGCCAGTAGTTTAAAGACAGGGCGCAATGAGCAGTTCTTC.

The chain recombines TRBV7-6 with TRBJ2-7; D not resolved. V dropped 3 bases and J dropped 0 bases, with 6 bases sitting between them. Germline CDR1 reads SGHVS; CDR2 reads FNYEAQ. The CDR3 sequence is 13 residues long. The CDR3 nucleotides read TGTGCCAGCAGCTTGTCGAGCTCCTACGAGCAGTACTTC. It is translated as CASSLSSSYEQYF. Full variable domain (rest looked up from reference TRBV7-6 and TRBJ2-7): GAGVSQSPRYKVTKRGQDVALRCDPISGHVSLYWYRQALGQGPEFLTYFNYEAQQDKSGLPNDRFSAERPEGSISTLTIQRTEQRDSAMYRCASSLSSSYEQYFGPGTRLTVT.

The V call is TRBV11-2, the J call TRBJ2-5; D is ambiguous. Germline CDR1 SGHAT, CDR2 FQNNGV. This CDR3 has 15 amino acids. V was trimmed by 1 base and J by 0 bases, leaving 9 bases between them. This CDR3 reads CASSLVVGNQETQYF. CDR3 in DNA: TGTGCCAGCAGCTTAGTAGTAGGGAACCAAGAGACCCAGTACTTC.

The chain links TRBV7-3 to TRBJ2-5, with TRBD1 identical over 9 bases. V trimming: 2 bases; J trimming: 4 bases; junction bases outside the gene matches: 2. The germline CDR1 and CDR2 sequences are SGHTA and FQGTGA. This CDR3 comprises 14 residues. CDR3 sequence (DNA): TGTGCCAGCAGCTTATCGGGACAGGGAGAGACCCAGTACTTC. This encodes CASSLSGQGETQYF.

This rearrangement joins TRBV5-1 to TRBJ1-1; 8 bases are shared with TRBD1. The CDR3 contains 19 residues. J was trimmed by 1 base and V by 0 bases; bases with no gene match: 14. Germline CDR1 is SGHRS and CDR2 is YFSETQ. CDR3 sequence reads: CASSLGRRTGKFTNTEAFF. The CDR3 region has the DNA TGCGCCAGCAGCTTGGGGAGACGGACAGGGAAATTTACGAACACTGAAGCTTTCTTT.

CDR3 loop: CASSETGDQPQHF. The DNA for the CDR3 is TGTGCCAGTAGTGAGACAGGGGATCAGCCCCAGCATTTT. This rearrangement joins TRBV19 to TRBJ1-5; 8 bases map to TRBD1. The ends lost 5 bases at V and 5 bases at J; junction bases unmatched: 2. Germline V CDR1 and CDR2: LNHDA, SQIVND (reference sequence). The CDR3 covers 13 residues.

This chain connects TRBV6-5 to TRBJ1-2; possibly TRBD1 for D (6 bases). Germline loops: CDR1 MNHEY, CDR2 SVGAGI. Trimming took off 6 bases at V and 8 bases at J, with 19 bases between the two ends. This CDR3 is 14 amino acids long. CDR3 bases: TGTGCCAGCAGGGGGACAAGTTCAAAAGGGGGCTACACCTTC. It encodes CASRGTSSKGGYTF.

The CDR3 sequence is CASSPLMGQGWADEQFF. CDR3 coding DNA: TGTGCCAGCTCACCGCTAATGGGACAGGGGTGGGCGGATGAGCAGTTCTTC. The chain is built from TRBV18 and TRBJ2-1; 10 bases match TRBD1. Unmatched junction bases numbered 13, after V lost 3 bases and J lost 8 bases. CDR3 length: 17 amino acids. Germline V gene data show CDR1 as KGHSH and CDR2 as LQKENI.

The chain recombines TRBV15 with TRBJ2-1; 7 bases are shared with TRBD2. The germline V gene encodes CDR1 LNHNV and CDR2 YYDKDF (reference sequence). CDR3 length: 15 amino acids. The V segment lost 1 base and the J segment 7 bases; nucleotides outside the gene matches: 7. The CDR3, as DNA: TGTGCCACCAGCAGAGCTGGCGGGAGACTAAATGAGCAGTTCTTC. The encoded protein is CATSRAGGRLNEQFF.

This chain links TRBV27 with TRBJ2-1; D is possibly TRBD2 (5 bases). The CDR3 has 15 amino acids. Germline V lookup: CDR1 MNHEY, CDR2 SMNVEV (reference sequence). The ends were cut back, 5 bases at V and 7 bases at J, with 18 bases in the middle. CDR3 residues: CASSTTSSGKNEQFF. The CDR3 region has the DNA TGTGCCAGCAGTACCACTAGTTCTGGGAAGAATGAGCAGTTCTTC.

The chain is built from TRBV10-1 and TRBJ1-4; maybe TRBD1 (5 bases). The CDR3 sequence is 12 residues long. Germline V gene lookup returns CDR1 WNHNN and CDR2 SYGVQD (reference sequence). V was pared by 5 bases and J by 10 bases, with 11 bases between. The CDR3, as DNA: TGCGCCAGCAGTCGGGACCTAGGAAAACTGTTTTTT. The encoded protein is CASSRDLGKLFF.

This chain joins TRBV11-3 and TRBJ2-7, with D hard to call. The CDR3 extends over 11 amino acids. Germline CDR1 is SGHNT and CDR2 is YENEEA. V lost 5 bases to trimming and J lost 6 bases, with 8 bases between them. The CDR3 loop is CASSREGEQYF. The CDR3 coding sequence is TGTGCCAGCAGCCGCGAAGGCGAGCAGTACTTC.

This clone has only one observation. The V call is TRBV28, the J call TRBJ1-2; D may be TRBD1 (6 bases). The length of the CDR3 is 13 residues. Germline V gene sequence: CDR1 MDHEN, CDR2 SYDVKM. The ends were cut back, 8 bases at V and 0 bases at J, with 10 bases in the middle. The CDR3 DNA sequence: TGTGCCAGCGGGGGACAAGCTAACTATGGCTACACCTTC. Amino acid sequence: CASGGQANYGYTF.

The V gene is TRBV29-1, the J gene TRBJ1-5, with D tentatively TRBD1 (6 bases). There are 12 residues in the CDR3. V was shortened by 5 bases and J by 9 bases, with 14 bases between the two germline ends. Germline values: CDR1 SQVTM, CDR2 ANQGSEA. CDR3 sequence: CSVRTARGPQHF. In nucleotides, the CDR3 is TGCAGCGTTCGAACTGCCAGGGGGCCCCAGCATTTT. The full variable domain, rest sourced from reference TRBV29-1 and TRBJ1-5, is SAVISQKPSRDICQRGTSLTIQCQVDSQVTMMFWYRQQPGQSLTLIATANQGSEATYESGFVIDKFPISRPNLTFSTLTVSNMSPEDSSIYLCSVRTARGPQHFGDGTRLSIL.

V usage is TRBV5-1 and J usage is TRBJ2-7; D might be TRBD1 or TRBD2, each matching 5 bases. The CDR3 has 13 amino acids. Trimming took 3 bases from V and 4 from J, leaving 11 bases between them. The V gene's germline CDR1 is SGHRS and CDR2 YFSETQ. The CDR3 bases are TGCGCCAGCAGCTCCGGGACGGAGTACGAGCAGTACTTC. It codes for CASSSGTEYEQYF.

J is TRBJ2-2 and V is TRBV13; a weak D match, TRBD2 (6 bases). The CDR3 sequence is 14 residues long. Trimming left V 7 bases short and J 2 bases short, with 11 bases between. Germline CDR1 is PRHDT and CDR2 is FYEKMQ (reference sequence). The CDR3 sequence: CASMGLPNTGELFF. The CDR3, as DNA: TGTGCCAGCATGGGACTGCCAAACACCGGGGAGCTGTTTTTT.

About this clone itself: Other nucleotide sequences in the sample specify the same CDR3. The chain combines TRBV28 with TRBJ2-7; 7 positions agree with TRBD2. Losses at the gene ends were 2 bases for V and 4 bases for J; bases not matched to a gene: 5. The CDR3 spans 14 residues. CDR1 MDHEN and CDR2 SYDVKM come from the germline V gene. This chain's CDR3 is CASSLRLADYEQYF. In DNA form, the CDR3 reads TGTGCCAGCAGTTTAAGGCTAGCGGATTACGAGCAGTACTTC.

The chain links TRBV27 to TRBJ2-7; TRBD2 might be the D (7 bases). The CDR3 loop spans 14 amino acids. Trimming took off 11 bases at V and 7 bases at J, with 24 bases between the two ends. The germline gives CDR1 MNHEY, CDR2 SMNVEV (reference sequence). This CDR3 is CAAGQRGGLKEQYF. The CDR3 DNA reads TGTGCCGCCGGACAAAGGGGGGGGCTCAAAGAGCAGTACTTC.

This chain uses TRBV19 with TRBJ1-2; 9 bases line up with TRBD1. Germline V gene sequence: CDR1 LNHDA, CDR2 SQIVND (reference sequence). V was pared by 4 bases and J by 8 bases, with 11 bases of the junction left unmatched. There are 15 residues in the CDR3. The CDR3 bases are TGTGCCAGTAGTAAACGAGACAGGGGGGATCTGGGCTACACCTTC. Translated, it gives CASSKRDRGDLGYTF.